Reported below is one T cell receptor (beta chain). The data belong to a study of OX40 agonist ivuxolimab in advanced cancers. In the study overall: Each dose-escalation patient presented with hepatocellular carcinoma, melanoma, renal cell or head and neck cancer.

Libraries were prepared by immunoSEQ multiplex PCR; TCRdb keeps only in-frame clonotypes and omits some of them. The data contain approximately 72,000 clones, over 80% of them singletons. This CDR3 spans 16 amino acids. V lost 5 bases, J lost 1 base, and 3 bases stayed unmatched. The germline V gene has CDR1 SEHNR and CDR2 FQNEAQ (reference sequence). This clonotype was obtained from an adult with an advanced solid tumor such as melanoma, head and neck, liver or kidney cancer. The sequencing used CD4+ or CD8+ T cells sorted from blood, collected in a trial of the OX40 agonist ivuxolimab. The rearrangement links TRBV7-9 to TRBJ2-3; TRBD2 matches at 13 bases. Here the CDR3 reads CASSRGTSGGTDTQYF. Written as DNA, the CDR3 is TGTGCCAGCAGCAGAGGGACTAGCGGGGGCACAGATACGCAGTATTTT.